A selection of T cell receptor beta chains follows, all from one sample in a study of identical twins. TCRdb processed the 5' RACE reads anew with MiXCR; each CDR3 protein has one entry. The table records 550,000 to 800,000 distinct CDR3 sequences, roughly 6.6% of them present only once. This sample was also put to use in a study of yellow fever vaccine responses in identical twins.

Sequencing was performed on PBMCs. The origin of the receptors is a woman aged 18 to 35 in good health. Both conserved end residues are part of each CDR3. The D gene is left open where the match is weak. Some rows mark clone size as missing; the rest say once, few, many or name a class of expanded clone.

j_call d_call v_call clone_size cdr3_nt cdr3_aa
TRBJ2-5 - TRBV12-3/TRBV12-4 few TGTGCCAGCAGTTTAGGGGGGGCCGCCGTTGGGGAGACCCAGTACTTC CASSLGGAAVGETQYF
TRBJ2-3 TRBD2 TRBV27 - TGTGCCAGCAGTTTACCAGCGGGAGGGAACACAGATACGCAGTATTTT CASSLPAGGNTDTQYF
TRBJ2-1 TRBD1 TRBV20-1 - TGCAGTGCTCCCCTCGGGACAGGGGATAGGTGGCAGTTCTTC CSAPLGTGDRWQFF
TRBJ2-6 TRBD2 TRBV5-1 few TGCGCCAGCAGCCGGGGGGGCAGTTCTGGGGCCAACGTCCTGACTTTC CASSRGGSSGANVLTF
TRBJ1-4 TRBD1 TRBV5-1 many TGCGCCAGCAGCCCGACAGGGGGCTCAAATGAAAAACTGTTTTTT CASSPTGGSNEKLFF
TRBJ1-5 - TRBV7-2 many TGTGCCAGCAGCTTAGTATCAGGGATTAGCAATCAGCCCCAGCATTTT CASSLVSGISNQPQHF
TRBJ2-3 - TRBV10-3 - TGTGCCATCAGCAAAGGGACTAGCACAGATACGCAGTATTTT CAISKGTSTDTQYF
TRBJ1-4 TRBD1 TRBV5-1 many TGCGCCAGCAGCTTGCCCCATGGGACAGCGAATGAAAAACTGTTTTTT CASSLPHGTANEKLFF
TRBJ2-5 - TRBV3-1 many TGTGCCACGGGGAGGGAGACCCAGTACTTC CATGRETQYF
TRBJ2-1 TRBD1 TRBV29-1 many TGCAGCGTTGAAGATCTTGGACAGGGTTACAATGAGCAGTTCTTC CSVEDLGQGYNEQFF
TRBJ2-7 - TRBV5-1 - TGCGCCAGCAGCCCAACCGGGACATCCCTCGGCGAGCAGTACTTC CASSPTGTSLGEQYF
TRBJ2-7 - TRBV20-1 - TGCAGTGCTGATTCTTCAGTAGCCTCCTACGAGCAGTACTTC CSADSSVASYEQYF
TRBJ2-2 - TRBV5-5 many TGTGCCAGCAGCTTGTTCGTGGGGGCAAACACCGGGGAGCTGTTTTTT CASSLFVGANTGELFF
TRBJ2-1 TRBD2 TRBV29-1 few TGCAGCGTTGATTCGCAGGGAGGGCCGCACAATGAGCAGTTCTTC CSVDSQGGPHNEQFF
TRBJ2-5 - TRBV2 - TGTGCCAGCACCCCAGCAACCGGGGCTACCCAAGAGACCCAGTACTTC CASTPATGATQETQYF
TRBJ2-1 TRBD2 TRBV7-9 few TGTGCCAGCAGCCAGGGACTAGCGGGACCCCATGAGCAGTTCTTC CASSQGLAGPHEQFF
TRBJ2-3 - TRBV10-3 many TGTGCCATCAGTGCCCGTGGGGGCCTTAGCACAGATACGCAGTATTTT CAISARGGLSTDTQYF
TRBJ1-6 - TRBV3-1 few TGTGCCAGCAGCCAATGGGGCGAGGGGGATTCACCCCTCCACTTT CASSQWGEGDSPLHF
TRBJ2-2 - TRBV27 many TGTGCCAGCAGCACTTCTGGAGGGAAGGTTACCGGGGAGCTGTTTTTT CASSTSGGKVTGELFF
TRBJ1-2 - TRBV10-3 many TGTGCCAGCCAGGGGTCGGTCAACTATGGCTACACCTTC CASQGSVNYGYTF
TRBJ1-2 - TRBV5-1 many TGCGCCAGCAGCTTGTCGGCTAACTATGGCTACACCTTC CASSLSANYGYTF